A single sample gave rise to the 8 T cell receptor beta chains below, sequenced in a study of monozygotic twins with inflammatory bowel disease. TCRdb derives one entry per CDR3 protein from the 5' RACE reads, leaving out DNA. The ten top clones account for about 1.2%, within a sample of 140,000 to 150,000 distinct CDR3 sequences. Sequencing was performed on blood. The receptors were sampled from a human donor with ulcerative colitis or Crohn's disease, or a healthy co-twin of an affected twin (not recorded which).

The chain couples TRBV30 to TRBJ2-7; the TCRdb call, TRBD1, lacks DNA for checking. The CDR3 spans 14 residues. Germline values: CDR1 GTSNPN, CDR2 SVGIG (reference sequence). This chain's CDR3 is CAWSPPVATYEQYF. The full variable domain, its missing parts supplied by reference TRBV30 and TRBJ2-7, is SQTIHQWPATLVQPVGSPLSLECTVEGTSNPNLYWYRQAAGRGLQLLFYSVGIGQISSEVPQNLSASRPQDRQFILSSKKLLLSDSGFYLCAWSPPVATYEQYFGPGTRLTVT.

CDR3 sequence: CSVGQAGNQPQHF. The chain carries TRBV29-1 and TRBJ1-5; TCRdb's D call of TRBD1 is untestable without DNA. The CDR3 runs 13 residues. CDR1 and CDR2 (germline): SQVTM, ANQGSEA.

The chain combines TRBV27 with TRBJ2-3; TCRdb gives TRBD1 as the D gene, but with no DNA this cannot be confirmed. The CDR3 is made up of 17 amino acids. Germline loops: CDR1 MNHEY, CDR2 SMNVEV (reference sequence). CDR3 protein: CASSGRPGQGPLGTQYF.

The chain links TRBV7-2 to TRBJ2-3. From germline, CDR1 is SGHTA and CDR2 FQGNSA. The CDR3 has 14 amino acids. The chain's CDR3 is CASSLERGTDTQYF.

The J gene is TRBJ2-2, the V gene TRBV24-1. The V gene's germline CDR1 is KGHDR and CDR2 SFDVKD. The CDR3 is 14 amino acids. CDR3: CATRRATNTGELFF.

The V gene is TRBV11-2, the J gene TRBJ2-4; TCRdb returns TRBD2, unconfirmable since there is no DNA. Germline V gives CDR1 SGHAT, CDR2 FQNNGV. This CDR3 region has 16 residues. CDR3 loop: CASSFSGTRGKNIQYF.

The rearrangement joins TRBV5-1 to TRBJ1-2. The germline V gene encodes CDR1 SGHRS and CDR2 YFSETQ. The CDR3 is made up of 14 amino acids. The CDR3 reads CASSSDGNNYGYTF.

This chain joins TRBV5-1 and TRBJ2-6. CDR3 length equals 15 residues. Germline CDR1 reads SGHRS; CDR2 reads YFSETQ. CDR3 sequence reads: CASSLIVSGANVLTF.